The source of this T cell receptor (beta chain) is a study of response to subunit inactivated influenza vaccine. Findings of the study overall: There was a suggestion from the authors that each seasonal influenza vaccination recruits few new T cells.

CDR3 size: 14 residues. The V and J ends lost 6 bases and 3 bases respectively, with 12 bases between them. CDR1 MNHEY and CDR2 SVGEGT come from the germline V gene. One entry per CDR3 protein results from TCRdb running MiXCR on the RT-PCR reads. Here the sample spans about 800,000 distinct CDR3 sequences, 20% to 25% being singletons. Points on this clonotype: The antigen is unknown.

This specimen consisted of PBMCs from blood, obtained around 5 days after vaccination. V gene TRBV6-2 or TRBV6-3 combines with J gene TRBJ1-3; D not certain. This clonotype originated in a man in his fifties who received an inactivated influenza vaccine. In nucleotides, the CDR3 is TGTGCCAGCAGCCGGCCCTCGAGTGGAAACACCATATATTTT. Amino acids: CASSRPSSGNTIYF.